This record covers a single TCR beta chain. The source of the sample is a study of OX40 agonist ivuxolimab in advanced cancers. Study overall: Ivuxolimab, which patients received intravenously every 2 weeks, was dosed at 0.01 to 10 mg/kg. Anti-PD-1, anti-PD-L1 or anti-CTLA-4 therapy given earlier was allowed, and over 35% had some. Patients receiving dose escalation had hepatocellular carcinoma, melanoma, renal cell or head and neck cancer.

Libraries were prepared by immunoSEQ multiplex PCR; TCRdb keeps only in-frame clonotypes and omits some of them. The sample includes about 130,000 clones, over 75% of them seen just once. V was pared by 7 bases and J by 2 bases, with 8 bases between. The V gene's germline CDR1 is SQVTM and CDR2 ANQGSEA. The CDR3 sequence is 11 residues long. The chain employs TRBV29-1 and TRBJ1-2; TRBD1 is a possible D gene (6 bases). Sequencing used CD4+ or CD8+ T cells sorted from blood, obtained in a trial of the OX40 agonist ivuxolimab. This TCR was recovered from an adult with an advanced solid tumor such as melanoma, head and neck, liver or kidney cancer. As DNA, the CDR3 is TGCAGCGCCACAGGGAACTATGGCTACACCTTC. It yields the protein CSATGNYGYTF.